The 8 T cell receptor beta chains given below trace back to one sample, sequenced in a study of T cells in localized non-small cell lung cancer. Method: immunoSEQ multiplex PCR; TCRdb's copy keeps in-frame clones and lacks some. The top ten clones hold roughly a fifth of a sample with 12,000 or so clones, around 88% of them seen once. The sample consisted of peripheral blood, taken before any cancer treatment. Receptor source: a male donor at least 60 years old with stage I lung adenocarcinoma.

V is TRBV2 and J is TRBJ2-1; TRBD2 matches 7 bases. The trim removed 6 bases at V and 7 bases at J, leaving 15 bases unmatched. Germline loops: CDR1 SNHLY, CDR2 FYNNEI. The CDR3 is 16 amino acids. The CDR3 nucleotides read TGTGCCAGCAGGGGGGACTTAGGACTAGGTGGGAATGAGCAGTTCTTC. This encodes CASRGDLGLGGNEQFF.

J is TRBJ2-1 and V is TRBV29-1, with 12 positions matching TRBD2. This CDR3 comprises 15 residues. Germline loops: CDR1 SQVTM, CDR2 ANQGSEA. CDR3 loop: CTALLAGGGLDEQFF. CDR3 DNA: TGCACCGCCCTACTAGCGGGAGGAGGTTTGGATGAGCAGTTCTTC.

V is TRBV5-4 and J is TRBJ2-7; D gene ambiguous. Germline CDR1 reads SGHNT; CDR2 reads YYREEE (reference sequence). CDR3 length equals 12 residues. The V gene lost 1 base and the J gene lost 5 bases, with 7 bases spanning the gap. The CDR3 DNA reads TGTGCCAGCAGCTTGCCCCCCCACGAGCAGTACTTC. This encodes CASSLPPHEQYF.

The chain recombines TRBV6-1 with TRBJ2-3; 7 bases line up with TRBD2. Germline V gene data show CDR1 as MNHNS and CDR2 as SASEGT. The CDR3 runs 14 residues. V lost 2 bases and J lost 5; bases outside the gene matches: 4. The CDR3 sequence: CASSEISGGDTQYF. CDR3 sequence (DNA): TGTGCCAGCAGTGAAATATCGGGAGGAGATACGCAGTATTTT.

V is TRBV19 and J is TRBJ1-4, with D hard to call. Trimming took 1 base from V and 0 from J, leaving 12 bases between them. Looked up from germline, CDR1 is LNHDA and CDR2 is SQIVND (reference sequence). This CDR3 contains 17 residues. The CDR3 nucleotides are TGTGCCAGTAGTATAGCCGCGGCGGTCGCAACTAATGAAAAACTGTTTTTT. Its translation is CASSIAAAVATNEKLFF.

This chain links TRBV9 with TRBJ2-1; 11 positions match TRBD1. The germline CDR1 and CDR2 sequences are SGDLS and YYNGEE. V gave up 0 bases and J gave up 7 bases; unmatched junction bases: 6. This CDR3 is built from 16 residues. The CDR3 here is CASSVALGQGANEQFF. CDR3 bases: TGTGCCAGCAGCGTAGCTCTCGGACAGGGGGCTAATGAGCAGTTCTTC.

The V and J genes are TRBV7-3 and TRBJ2-1, with 7 bases that match TRBD2. Per germline, CDR1 SGHTA and CDR2 FQGTGA. V dropped 1 base and J dropped 9; count of bases not matched to a gene: 6. The CDR3 sequence is 14 residues long. As DNA, the CDR3 is TGTGCCAGCAGCTTAAGGGGGGGAATTGGTGAGCAGTTCTTC. Its translation: CASSLRGGIGEQFF.

The chain carries TRBV5-5 and TRBJ2-7, with a weak D call TRBD1 (6 bases). The germline V gene encodes CDR1 SGHKS and CDR2 YYEKEE (reference sequence). V was pared by 4 bases and J by 6 bases, with 11 bases between. The CDR3 consists of 12 residues. CDR3 sequence: CASSRTASEQYF. Written as DNA, the CDR3 is TGTGCCAGCAGCCGGACAGCCAGCGAGCAGTACTTC.